These 2 T cell receptor beta chains were all obtained from the same sample, sequenced in a study of shared clonotypes between healthy human individuals. Only in-frame clones appear in the TCRdb table, and some are missing; sequencing was by immunoSEQ multiplex PCR. Of hundreds of thousands of clones in the sample, about 96% were seen once. Naive CD8 cells were CD45RO-negative, positively selected for CCR7, excluding terminally differentiated effector memory CD45RA+ cells. Material: naive CD8+ T cells sorted from blood. These receptors came from a young woman in good health.

This clone occurred a few times. V and J are TRBV4-1 and TRBJ1-5, with a weak D call TRBD1 (6 bases). CDR3 length equals 16 residues. The V end was cut by 0 bases, the J end by 1 base, with 10 bases between. Germline V lookup: CDR1 MGHRA, CDR2 YSYEKL. CDR3 in DNA: TGCGCCAGCAGCCAAGAAAGGGGGGGCAGCAATCAGCCCCAGCATTTT. It translates to CASSQERGGSNQPQHF.

V and J are TRBV7-9 and TRBJ2-1, with 12 nucleotides matching TRBD2. This CDR3 is 16 amino acids long. CDR1 SEHNR and CDR2 FQNEAQ come from the germline V gene (reference sequence). J lost 8 bases, V lost 5 bases, and 10 bases had no gene match. The CDR3 is CASSPTASGRADEQFF. The DNA of the CDR3 is TGTGCCAGCAGCCCCACCGCTAGCGGGAGGGCAGATGAGCAGTTCTTC. Full variable domain (remainder filled in from reference TRBV7-9 and TRBJ2-1): DTGVSQNPRHKITKRGQNVTFRCDPISEHNRLYWYRQTLGQGPEFLTYFQNEAQLEKSRLLSDRFSAERPKGSFSTLEIQRTEQGDSAMYLCASSPTASGRADEQFFGPGTRLTVL.